This passage covers 4 T cell receptor beta chains from one sample sequenced in a study of T cell changes during pregnancy in multiple sclerosis. Some clones are missing from TCRdb's copy, which holds only in-frame ones; the method was immunoSEQ multiplex PCR. The table has some 130,000 clones, roughly 96% seen once; the top ten hold around 0.4%. Sequenced material: peripheral blood, taken after pregnancy. All receptors come from a female donor with multiple sclerosis, enrolled in a pregnancy study.

The rearrangement uses TRBV10-2 and TRBJ2-3, with TRBD2 matching 15 bases. Germline CDR1 and CDR2: WSHSY and SAAADI. J lost 4 bases, V lost 3 bases, and 14 bases had no gene match. This CDR3 comprises 20 residues. In nucleotides, the CDR3 is TGCGCCAGCAGTGACGTCGGACTAGCGGGAGGGCCCGGTCTGGCAGATACGCAGTATTTT. Its translation is CASSDVGLAGGPGLADTQYF.

In its sample, this clone was seen once. The chain links TRBV9 to TRBJ2-3, with 7 bases lining up with TRBD2. The germline CDR1 and CDR2 sequences are SGDLS and YYNGEE. The V gene end was trimmed by 0 bases and the J gene end by 6 bases; junction bases not matched to a gene: 4. This CDR3 spans 14 amino acids. The CDR3 nucleotides are TGTGCCAGCAGCGTAGGGGCGGGAGTCGATACGCAGTATTTT. This translates into CASSVGAGVDTQYF. Variable domain in full (rest from reference TRBV9 and TRBJ2-3): DSGVTQTPKHLITATGQRVTLRCSPRSGDLSVYWYQQSLDQGLQFLIQYYNGEERAKGNILERFSAQQFPDLHSELNLSSLELGDSALYFCASSVGAGVDTQYFGPGTRLTVL.

CDR3 loop: CASTPGVTVNTEAFF. The CDR3 DNA sequence: TGTGCCAGCACCCCTGGGGTGACAGTGAACACTGAAGCTTTCTTT. The J gene is TRBJ1-1, the V gene TRBV27, with a possible D match to TRBD1 (5 bases). The CDR3 sequence is 15 residues long. Germline CDR1 and CDR2: MNHEY and SMNVEV (reference sequence). V was cut by 7 bases and J by 0 bases, with 15 bases left in between.

The rearrangement joins TRBV7-9 to TRBJ2-5; TRBD2 agrees at 14 bases. V trimming: 2 bases; J trimming: 5 bases; junction bases outside the gene matches: 7. Germline V gene data show CDR1 as SEHNR and CDR2 as FQNEAQ (reference sequence). The CDR3 sequence is 17 residues long. This chain's CDR3 is CASSLRLAGGPLETQYF. The DNA for the CDR3 is TGTGCCAGCAGCTTAAGACTAGCGGGAGGGCCCCTGGAGACCCAGTACTTC.